This TCR beta chain is drawn from a study of regulatory T cells in long-lasting Graves disease (dated by TCRdb to the early 2020s). In terms of the full investigation: Persistent Graves' disease was defined as persistently positive TSH receptor autoantibodies together with antithyroid drug treatment for over 5 years. Patients with persistent Graves' disease were compared with patients with newly diagnosed Graves' disease using TCR sequencing and RNA sequencing of peripheral blood. TCR sequencing covered approximately 13 persistent and 20 or so newly diagnosed Graves' disease patients, around 35 samples in total. The study was conducted in China and was registered as a clinical trial. On average, persistent Graves' disease patients in the clinical cohort had been on antithyroid drugs for approximately ten years. The full study reports these points: Only the TCR beta chain was sequenced and analyzed. Compared with newly diagnosed patients, patients with persistent Graves' disease had lower TCR Shannon entropy and fewer highly expanded clones, which suggests clonal expansion. Because the primary lesion, thyroid tissue, could not be accessed, the study looked at peripheral blood alone. Preferential use of TRBV28, TRBJ1-2 and TRBJ2-5 was observed in persistent disease, whereas TRBV20-1 and TRBJ2-1 were favored in newly diagnosed disease. The authors acknowledged the small sample size as a limitation that may reduce accuracy. Persistent patients shared more public clonotypes among themselves (2,741) than newly diagnosed patients did (more than 950).

The library came from multiplex PCR. Sequencing was performed on an Illumina HiSeq 4000. To build TCR beta libraries, CDR3 regions were amplified by Arm-PCR using iRepertoire HTBI primers. Before sequencing, the PCR products went through gel purification. From the authors' description of their analysis: Gene usage analysis of CDR3 amino acid clonotypes relied on the 55 to 80 TRBV and 13 to 15 TRBJ segments identified across samples. Filtered high-quality paired reads were merged into contigs using COPE and FqMerger. BLAST was used to align contigs to IMGT TRBV, TRBD and TRBJ reference genes, with CDR3 defined following IMGT. Any clonotype with a frequency above 0.1% was counted as a highly expanded clone. Repertoire diversity was measured by Shannon entropy, and V-J evenness by the Gini coefficient. A clonotype found in more than one individual was treated as public. TCRdb applied fastp at Q25 and MiXCR to the public reads, then kept only in-frame beta chains. Under each unique CDR3 protein, matching rows form one entry showing the most common genes and DNA. The V and J calls were determined by TCRdb, not by the authors. This sample has 400,000 to 600,000 distinct CDR3 sequences in its table, and 20% to 25% of those were observed once. Roughly 7% of the sample goes to the ten largest clones.

Read against the paper, the sample's time point label means: persistent/refractory GD, antithyroid drugs over 5 years with positive TRAb. For both TCR sequencing and RNA sequencing, RNA was extracted from PBMCs using TRIzol. The diagnosis of Graves' disease was made according to American Thyroid Association guidelines. Recruitment of patients was carried out at an endocrinology department in Xi'an, China. From each patient, around 9.3 milliliters of peripheral blood was collected into an EDTA anticoagulant tube. Ficoll Paque Plus density gradient separation was used to isolate PBMCs, and no further T cell sorting was performed. RNA quality was checked with an Agilent 2100 Bioanalyzer and agarose gel, and concentration with a NanoDrop 2000. In regard to this clonotype: The specificity of this receptor is unknown. Nothing much larger sits one base from this clone, and base qualities are not available.

The CDR3 covers 21 residues, taking in both the cysteine and the phenylalanine. Only CDR3 DNA is held: 63 bases, read in frame from base 1. CDR1 and CDR2 (SQVTM, ANQGSEA) derive from the germline V gene. The V end loses 6 bases and the J end loses 4 bases, and a stretch of 40 bases separates them. The sequence came from a female donor with Graves disease. The sample here was peripheral blood mononuclear cells (PBMCs), taken when the disease was refractory, from a patient treated with antithyroid drugs. This chain joins TRBV29-1 to TRBJ2-7; matching of 6 bases hints at TRBD2 as the D gene. The nucleotide sequence reads as follows: TGCAGCGTAGCCAACCATACCACAGTGGGCCATAGCGGAAGAGTTGTTTACGAGCAGTACTTC. This is translated as CSVANHTTVGHSGRVVYEQYF.